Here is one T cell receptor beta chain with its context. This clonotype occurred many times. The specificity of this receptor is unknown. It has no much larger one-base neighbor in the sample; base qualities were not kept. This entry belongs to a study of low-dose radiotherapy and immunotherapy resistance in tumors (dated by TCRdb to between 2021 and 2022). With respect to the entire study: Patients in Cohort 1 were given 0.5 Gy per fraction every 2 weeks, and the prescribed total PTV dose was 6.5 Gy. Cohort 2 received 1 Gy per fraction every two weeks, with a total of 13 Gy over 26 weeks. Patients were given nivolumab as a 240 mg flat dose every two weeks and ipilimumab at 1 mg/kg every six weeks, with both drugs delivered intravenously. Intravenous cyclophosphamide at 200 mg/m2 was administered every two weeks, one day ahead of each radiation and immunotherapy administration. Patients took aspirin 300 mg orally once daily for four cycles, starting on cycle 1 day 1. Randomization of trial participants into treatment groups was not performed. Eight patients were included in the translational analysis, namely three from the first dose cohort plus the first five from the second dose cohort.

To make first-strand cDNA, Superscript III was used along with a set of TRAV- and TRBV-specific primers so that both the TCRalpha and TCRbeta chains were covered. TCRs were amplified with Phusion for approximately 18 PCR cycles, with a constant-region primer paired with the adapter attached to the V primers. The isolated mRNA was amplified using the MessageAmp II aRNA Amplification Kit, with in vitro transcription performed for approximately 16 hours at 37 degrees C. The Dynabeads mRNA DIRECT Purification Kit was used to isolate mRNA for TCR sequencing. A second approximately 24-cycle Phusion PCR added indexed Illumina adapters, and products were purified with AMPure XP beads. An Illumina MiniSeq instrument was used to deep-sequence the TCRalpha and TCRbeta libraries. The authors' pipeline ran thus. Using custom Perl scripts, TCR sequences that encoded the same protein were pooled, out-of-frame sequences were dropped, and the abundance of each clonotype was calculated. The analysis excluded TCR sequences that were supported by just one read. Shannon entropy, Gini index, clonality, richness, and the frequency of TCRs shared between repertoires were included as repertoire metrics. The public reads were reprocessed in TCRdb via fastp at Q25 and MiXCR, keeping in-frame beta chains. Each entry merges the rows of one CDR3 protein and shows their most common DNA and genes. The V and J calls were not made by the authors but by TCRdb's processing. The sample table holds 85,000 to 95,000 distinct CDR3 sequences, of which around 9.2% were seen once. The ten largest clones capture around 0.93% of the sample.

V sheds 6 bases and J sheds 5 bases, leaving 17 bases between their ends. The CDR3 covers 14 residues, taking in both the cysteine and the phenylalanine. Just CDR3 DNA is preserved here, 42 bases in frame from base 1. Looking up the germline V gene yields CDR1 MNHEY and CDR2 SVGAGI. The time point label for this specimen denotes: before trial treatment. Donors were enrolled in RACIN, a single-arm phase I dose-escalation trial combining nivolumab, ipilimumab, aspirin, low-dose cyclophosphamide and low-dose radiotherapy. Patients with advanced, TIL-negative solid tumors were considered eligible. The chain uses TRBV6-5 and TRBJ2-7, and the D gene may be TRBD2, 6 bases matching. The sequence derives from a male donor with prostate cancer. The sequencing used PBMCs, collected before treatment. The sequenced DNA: TGTGCCAGCAGGATACTAGCAAATCGGGACGAGCAGTACTTC. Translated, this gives CASRILANRDEQYF.